A single sample is the source of the 18 T cell receptor beta chains below, sequenced in a study of T cell repertoires in cytomegalovirus infection. Each CDR3 protein gets one entry after TCRdb re-called the reads with MiXCR. The sample has 650,000 to 850,000 distinct CDR3 sequences; around 29% are singletons. Which antigens these TCRs recognize remains unknown. The sequencing used cultured CD8+ T cells from PBMCs, collected from culture after CMV antigen stimulation. The origin of the receptors is a human donor in good health (CMV status not recorded). Some clones in this sample may be carry-over from other donors' samples.

The chain couples TRBV6-8 to TRBJ1-5, with 7 bases lining up with TRBD1. J gave up 6 bases and V 6 bases, and 8 bases lay outside the gene matches. The CDR3 loop spans 14 amino acids. Germline loops: CDR1 MNHGY, CDR2 SAAAGT. DNA of the CDR3: TGTGCCAGCAGAGACAGGGTGGTTGGTCAGCCCCAGCATTTT. Translated, it gives CASRDRVVGQPQHF.

Regarding this clonotype: The CDR3 does not close with the conserved phenylalanine or tryptophan, likely indicating a read error. J is TRBJ2-1 and V is TRBV2; possibly TRBD1 or TRBD2 for D (5 bases each). V was pared by 10 bases and J by 8 bases, with 15 bases between. The CDR3 loop spans 12 amino acids. Germline V CDR1 and CDR2: SNHLY, FYNNEI. The CDR3 DNA reads TGTGCCACGAGGAGAGGGGTCGATGAGCAGTTCTGC. Its protein product is CATRRGVDEQFC.

This clonotype was found once. This chain uses TRBV5-4 with TRBJ2-1; unclear D gene. There are 14 residues in the CDR3. V lost 4 bases and J lost 8, with 16 bases in between. From germline, CDR1 is SGHNT and CDR2 YYREEE (reference sequence). CDR3 region: CASSLRGVIYEQFF. The CDR3, as DNA: TGTGCCAGCAGCCTTCGTGGGGTCATATATGAGCAGTTCTTC.

A few counts support this clonotype. The chain employs TRBV25-1 and TRBJ2-7, with 10 bases aligning to TRBD1. The CDR3 is 17 residues long. Per the germline V gene, CDR1 is MGHDK and CDR2 is SYGVNS. V trimming: 4 bases; J trimming: 5 bases; junction bases outside the gene matches: 14. This chain's CDR3 is CASSGYLPGQGYDEQYF. The CDR3 DNA sequence: TGTGCCAGCAGTGGATACTTGCCGGGACAGGGGTACGACGAGCAGTACTTC.

The rearrangement links TRBV5-1 to TRBJ2-6, with D uncertain. The germline V gene has CDR1 SGHRS and CDR2 YFSETQ. The CDR3 contains 15 residues. Trimming removed 3 bases at V and 4 bases at J, with 11 bases between. In DNA form, the CDR3 reads TGCGCCAGCAGCTCAAGGGTTAACGGGGCCAACGTCCTGACTTTC. Translation: CASSSRVNGANVLTF. Looking up the rest from reference TRBV5-1 and TRBJ2-6 gives the full variable domain: KAGVTQTPRYLIKTRGQQVTLSCSPISGHRSVSWYQQTPGQGLQFLFEYFSETQRNKGNFPGRFSGRQFSNSRSEMNVSTLELGDSALYLCASSSRVNGANVLTFGAGSRLTVL.

The chain recombines TRBV7-6 with TRBJ1-6, with 12 bases that match TRBD1. Germline CDR1 reads SGHVS; CDR2 reads FNYEAQ. The CDR3 sequence is 16 residues long. Unmatched junction bases numbered 5, after V lost 4 bases and J lost 7 bases. CDR3: CASSSGQGARNSPLHF. The DNA of the CDR3 is TGTGCCAGCAGCTCGGGACAGGGGGCGCGAAATTCACCCCTCCACTTT.

The sample holds a few counts of this clonotype. The chain combines TRBV10-3 with TRBJ2-3; possible D gene TRBD2, 7 bases. This CDR3 spans 16 amino acids. CDR1 and CDR2 (germline): ENHRY, SYGVKD. V gave up 3 bases and J gave up 6 bases, with 19 bases separating them. The CDR3 is CAISDEMGGLGDTQYF. The CDR3 coding sequence is TGTGCCATCAGTGACGAGATGGGGGGGCTTGGGGATACGCAGTATTTT.

V and J are TRBV19 and TRBJ1-3, with D unclear. The CDR3 consists of 13 residues. Germline CDR1 reads LNHDA; CDR2 reads SQIVND (reference sequence). Trimming removed 10 bases from V and 4 bases from J, with 14 bases in between. The CDR3, as DNA: TGTGCCACGGGTCTCTCTCTGGGAAACACCATATATTTT. Encoded protein: CATGLSLGNTIYF.

The chain is built from TRBV11-2 and TRBJ2-2, with unresolved D. Germline CDR1 reads SGHAT; CDR2 reads FQNNGV. CDR3 length: 18 amino acids. The V gene lost 4 bases and the J gene lost 2 bases, with 20 bases spanning the gap. CDR3 amino acids: CASSSLGSRQINTGELFF. The CDR3 coding sequence is TGTGCCAGCAGCTCCCTTGGGTCAAGACAAATTAACACCGGGGAGCTGTTTTTT.

This clonotype has just a few counts. J is TRBJ1-3 and V is TRBV6-6, with a weak D call TRBD1 (6 bases). Per the germline V gene, CDR1 is MNHNY and CDR2 is SVGAGI (reference sequence). This CDR3 comprises 15 residues. V gave up 8 bases and J gave up 4 bases, with 18 bases separating them. CDR3 residues: CASFTGTRTGNTIYF. The CDR3 DNA sequence: TGTGCCAGCTTTACCGGGACACGGACCGGAAACACCATATATTTT.

CDR3 DNA: TGTGCCAGCAGCCAAGATTCAGGGGGTGAAGCTTTCTTT. Its protein product is CASSQDSGGEAFF. The V and J genes are TRBV3-1 and TRBJ1-1; 7 positions agree with TRBD1. This CDR3 spans 13 amino acids. Germline CDR1 LGHDT, CDR2 YNNKEL (reference sequence). With 0 bases clipped from V and 7 bases from J, the junction kept 2 bases outside the gene matches.

In its sample, this clonotype was seen many times. V usage is TRBV7-9 and J usage is TRBJ2-6; D gene ambiguous. The CDR3 contains 18 residues. The V end was cut by 1 base, the J end by 0 bases, with 13 bases between. Germline CDR1 and CDR2: SEHNR and FQNEAQ (reference sequence). The DNA of the CDR3 is TGTGCCAGCAGCTTAGGATACCGGTTTGGCTCTGGGGCCAACGTCCTGACTTTC. Its translation: CASSLGYRFGSGANVLTF.

The table lists this clonotype with a few counts. The CDR3 sequence: CASRPSWTLETQYF. The DNA of the CDR3 is TGTGCCAGTAGACCCTCGTGGACTTTAGAGACCCAGTACTTC. The chain has TRBV19 and TRBJ2-5, with D tentatively TRBD2 (5 bases). The CDR3 sequence is 14 residues long. Germline CDR1 and CDR2: LNHDA and SQIVND (reference sequence). The V end lost 6 bases, the J end lost 4 bases, and 15 bases lay between the germline ends.

This clonotype was observed at least ten times. The gene calls are TRBV7-9 and TRBJ2-6; possibly TRBD1 for D (5 bases). The CDR3 has 16 amino acids. Germline assignment: CDR1 SEHNR and CDR2 FQNEAQ (reference sequence). Trimming left V 7 bases short and J 0 bases short, with 13 bases between. The CDR3 DNA follows: TGTGCCAGCATCGACCCCAGGGACTCTGGGGCCAACGTCCTGACTTTC. Its protein is CASIDPRDSGANVLTF.

This clonotype appeared a few times. The chain combines TRBV19 with TRBJ1-5; a possible D gene is TRBD1 (5 bases). The V and J ends lost 8 bases and 5 bases respectively, with 13 bases between them. Per germline, CDR1 LNHDA and CDR2 SQIVND (reference sequence). This CDR3 has 13 amino acids. The chain's CDR3 is CASRGRKHQPQHF. CDR3 nucleotide sequence: TGTGCCAGTCGGGGACGAAAGCATCAGCCCCAGCATTTT.

This clonotype has a handful of counts. The chain couples TRBV5-8 to TRBJ2-7, with TRBD1 identical over 8 bases. The V gene's germline CDR1 is SGHTS and CDR2 YDEGEE. V lost 2 bases and J lost 7; bases outside the gene matches: 8. The CDR3 is made up of 14 amino acids. The CDR3 region is CASSFRTGSLEQYF. In DNA form, the CDR3 reads TGTGCCAGCAGCTTCCGGACAGGGAGCCTTGAGCAGTACTTC.

The chain uses TRBV6-5 and TRBJ1-3, with TRBD1 as a possible D gene (5 bases). The CDR3 sequence is 14 residues long. Germline assignment: CDR1 MNHEY and CDR2 SVGAGI. The ends were cut back, 6 bases at V and 2 bases at J, with 11 bases in the middle. The CDR3 loop reads CASSPGFTGNTIYF. DNA for the CDR3: TGTGCCAGCAGCCCAGGGTTCACTGGAAACACCATATATTTT.

This clonotype came up a few times. The V and J genes are TRBV6-4 and TRBJ1-1; a weak D match, TRBD1 (5 bases). Trimming took off 7 bases at V and 8 bases at J, with 11 bases between the two ends. This CDR3 is 11 amino acids long. CDR1 MRHNA and CDR2 SNTAGT come from the germline V gene. The CDR3 DNA reads TGTGCCAGCACCTGGGACGGAGAAGCTTTCTTT. This codes for CASTWDGEAFF.